The 20 T cell receptor beta chains presented below share a single source sample, sequenced in a study of response to subunit inactivated influenza vaccine. From the RT-PCR reads, TCRdb called clonotypes with MiXCR, one entry per CDR3 protein. The sample has fewer than 700,000 distinct CDR3 sequences; under 15% are singletons. Material: PBMCs from blood, obtained roughly 47 days after vaccination. The source is a man aged 45-60 years who received an inactivated influenza vaccine.

This clonotype appeared many times. The chain is built from TRBV7-9 and TRBJ2-2, with 7 bases aligning to TRBD1. V gave up 5 bases and J gave up 6 bases; unmatched junction bases: 9. Germline V gene lookup returns CDR1 SEHNR and CDR2 FQNEAQ (reference sequence). The CDR3 contains 15 residues. CDR3 residues: CASSGRDSSPGELFF. DNA for the CDR3: TGTGCCAGCAGCGGCCGGGACAGTTCTCCCGGGGAGCTGTTTTTT.

The rearrangement links TRBV29-1 to TRBJ2-5, with 10 bases matching TRBD1. Germline CDR1 is SQVTM and CDR2 is ANQGSEA. Trimming cost V 3 bases and J 6 bases; bases outside gene matches: 4. The CDR3 extends over 13 amino acids. CDR3 sequence: CSVETGGFQTQYF. The CDR3 region has the DNA TGCAGCGTTGAGACAGGGGGCTTTCAGACCCAGTACTTC.

The CDR3 coding sequence is TGTGCCAGCAGTGAAAAGACAGGGAGCACTGAAGCTTTCTTT. Its protein is CASSEKTGSTEAFF. The gene calls are TRBV2 and TRBJ1-1; 7 bases fit TRBD1. Losses at the gene ends were 2 bases for V and 4 bases for J; bases not matched to a gene: 4. This CDR3 is built from 14 residues. Germline lookup yields CDR1 SNHLY and CDR2 FYNNEI.

The V call is TRBV19, the J call TRBJ2-1; 7 bases map to TRBD2. V was pared by 3 bases and J by 5 bases, with 7 bases of the junction left unmatched. This CDR3 has 15 residues. CDR1 is LNHDA, CDR2 SQIVND, per germline (reference sequence). CDR3 protein: CASSIRLRGNNEQFF. The CDR3 DNA is TGTGCCAGTAGTATCCGTTTGCGGGGGAACAATGAGCAGTTCTTC.

The CDR3 reads CSASWTRGETQYF. CDR3 coding DNA: TGCAGTGCTAGCTGGACTAGAGGGGAGACCCAGTACTTC. The chain recombines TRBV20-1 with TRBJ2-5; 7 bases align to TRBD2. After removal of 3 bases from V and 5 bases from J, the junction contained 6 bases not matched to a gene. From germline, CDR1 is DFQATT and CDR2 SNEGSKA (reference sequence). This CDR3 is built from 13 residues.

This clonotype was seen more than once but under ten times. J is TRBJ2-3 and V is TRBV7-9; D perhaps matches TRBD1 (5 bases). CDR1 SEHNR and CDR2 FQNEAQ come from the germline V gene (reference sequence). The CDR3 is 14 residues long. With 3 bases removed from V and 3 bases from J, the gap between germline ends came to 10 bases. Written as DNA, the CDR3 is TGTGCCAGCAGCTTGTTACAGGCAACAGATACGCAGTATTTT. Protein product: CASSLLQATDTQYF.

The chain recombines TRBV20-1 with TRBJ2-7, with TRBD2 as a possible D gene (5 bases). The CDR3 sequence is 14 residues long. Germline CDR1 and CDR2: DFQATT and SNEGSKA (reference sequence). Between the trimmed V and J ends, which lost 0 bases and 2 bases, there was a span of 11 bases. The CDR3 DNA sequence: TGCAGTGCTAGAGATTGGAGGAACACCTACGAGCAGTACTTC. It yields the protein CSARDWRNTYEQYF.

This clonotype has just a few counts. This chain joins TRBV7-9 and TRBJ2-3, with D tentatively TRBD1 (5 bases). This CDR3 region has 14 residues. Trimming removed 2 bases from V and 4 bases from J, with 10 bases in between. CDR1 is SEHNR and CDR2 is FQNEAQ in the germline V gene (reference sequence). The CDR3: CASSLRGFADTQYF. In DNA form, the CDR3 reads TGTGCCAGCAGCTTAAGGGGATTTGCAGATACGCAGTATTTT. The variable domain in full, with the rest retrieved from reference TRBV7-9 and TRBJ2-3, is DTGVSQNPRHKITKRGQNVTFRCDPISEHNRLYWYRQTLGQGPEFLTYFQNEAQLEKSRLLSDRFSAERPKGSFSTLEIQRTEQGDSAMYLCASSLRGFADTQYFGPGTRLTVL.

This clonotype was counted only a few times. CDR3 nucleotide sequence: TGTGCCAGCAGTTACTCCCGGGACAACTACGAGCAGTACTTC. This encodes CASSYSRDNYEQYF. The chain carries TRBV6-2 or TRBV6-3 and TRBJ2-7, with D possibly matching TRBD1 (6 bases). This CDR3 has 14 residues. From germline, CDR1 is MNHEY and CDR2 SVGEGT. The V end lost 0 bases, the J end lost 3 bases, and 9 bases lay between the germline ends.

The chain combines TRBV11-2 with TRBJ2-2, with 9 bases identical to TRBD2. V trimming: 2 bases; J trimming: 0 bases; junction bases outside the gene matches: 7. The germline CDR1 and CDR2 sequences are SGHAT and FQNNGV. There are 18 residues in the CDR3. The CDR3 DNA reads TGTGCCAGCAGCTTAATCTGGCGGGGGGGCGCGAACACCGGGGAGCTGTTTTTT. Its protein product is CASSLIWRGGANTGELFF.

A note on this clonotype: This may stem from a read error, because a much larger clone lies one nucleotide away. The rearrangement joins TRBV20-1 to TRBJ2-4, with a tentative D call TRBD2 (6 bases). CDR3 length: 15 residues. The germline V gene has CDR1 DFQATT and CDR2 SNEGSKA (reference sequence). The germline V and J ends were trimmed by 3 bases and 6 bases, with 18 bases remaining between them. As DNA, the CDR3 is TGCAGTGCTAGGGGGGACTTAGTACCAGCAAACATTCAGTACTTC. This sequence encodes CSARGDLVPANIQYF.

This clonotype has a count of ten or more. The chain employs TRBV5-1 and TRBJ1-4, with D perhaps matching TRBD1 (5 bases). V lost 0 bases and J 2 bases, leaving 14 bases between the germline ends. This CDR3 contains 17 residues. CDR1 SGHRS and CDR2 YFSETQ come from the germline V gene. The CDR3 is CASSLARDRSTNEKLFF. CDR3 nucleotide sequence: TGCGCCAGCAGCTTGGCCCGGGACCGTTCGACTAATGAAAAACTGTTTTTT.

This clonotype has at least ten counts. The gene calls are TRBV12-3 or TRBV12-4 and TRBJ2-3, with 9 nucleotides matching TRBD2. J was trimmed by 2 bases and V by 8 bases; bases with no gene match: 5. The CDR3 has 14 residues. This CDR3 reads CASRQREATDTQYF. The CDR3 nucleotides are TGTGCCAGCCGGCAGCGGGAGGCCACAGATACGCAGTATTTT.

The V and J genes are TRBV6-5 and TRBJ1-2, with D unresolved. CDR1 is MNHEY and CDR2 is SVGAGI in the germline V gene. There are 14 residues in the CDR3. Between the trimmed V and J ends, which lost 0 bases and 2 bases, there was a span of 7 bases. The CDR3 bases are TGTGCCAGCAGTTACTCGACCGAGAACTATGGCTACACCTTC. Protein product: CASSYSTENYGYTF.

This chain uses TRBV20-1 with TRBJ2-3; D gene uncertain. This CDR3 is 14 amino acids long. Germline values: CDR1 DFQATT, CDR2 SNEGSKA (reference sequence). The V end lost 3 bases, the J end lost 4 bases, and 14 bases lay between the germline ends. The CDR3 reads CSASLLVLSDTQYF. In nucleotides, the CDR3 is TGCAGTGCTAGTCTGCTAGTTCTTTCAGATACGCAGTATTTT.

This clonotype was seen a few times. The J gene is TRBJ2-5, the V gene TRBV5-5; D unresolved. CDR3 length equals 14 residues. Trimming cost V 5 bases and J 5 bases, with 16 bases left between them. Germline assignment: CDR1 SGHKS and CDR2 YYEKEE (reference sequence). The CDR3 here is CASSSGYKSETQYF. The CDR3 DNA follows: TGTGCCAGCAGTTCCGGTTACAAGAGTGAGACCCAGTACTTC.

Ten or more counts support this clonotype. The gene calls are TRBV12-3 or TRBV12-4 and TRBJ1-1; possibly TRBD1 for D (6 bases). There are 14 residues in the CDR3. The germline V and J ends were trimmed by 3 bases and 4 bases, with 12 bases remaining between them. The CDR3 DNA reads as TGTGCCAGCAGTTTCGGACAGTTGGGCACTGAAGCTTTCTTT. Encoded protein: CASSFGQLGTEAFF.

This clonotype was counted between two and nine times. The V and J genes are TRBV10-3 and TRBJ2-7, with no clear D. CDR3 length: 12 residues. V was cut by 11 bases and J by 3 bases, with 14 bases left in between. CDR1 is ENHRY and CDR2 is SYGVKD in the germline V gene. DNA of the CDR3: TGTGCCTCAAGCGACCAGGACTACGAGCAGTACTTC. It specifies CASSDQDYEQYF.

This clonotype was picked up many times. This sequence joins TRBV20-1 and TRBJ2-1, with 10 bases matching TRBD2. Germline values: CDR1 DFQATT, CDR2 SNEGSKA (reference sequence). The CDR3 runs 16 residues. V was pared by 1 base and J by 3 bases, with 6 bases of the junction left unmatched. The CDR3 DNA reads TGCAGTGCTAGAGCCCTGGGACTAGCGAACTACAATGAGCAGTTCTTC. Translating gives CSARALGLANYNEQFF.

In this sample, this clonotype turned up a few times. The chain joins TRBV28 to TRBJ2-7, with D possibly being TRBD1 or TRBD2 (5 bases each). The CDR3 consists of 15 residues. Trimming removed 8 bases from V and 5 bases from J, with 22 bases in between. Germline lookup yields CDR1 MDHEN and CDR2 SYDVKM. The CDR3 region is CASCGTEGRSHEQYF. CDR3 DNA: TGTGCCAGCTGCGGAACTGAGGGGCGTTCCCACGAGCAGTACTTC.